The 12 T cell receptor beta chains below all came from one sample that was sequenced in a study of T cell repertoires in cytomegalovirus infection. A single record per CDR3 protein comes from TCRdb applying MiXCR to the reads. The table includes about a million distinct CDR3 sequences, around 30% detected once. Their antigens are not known. The sample was cultured CD8+ T cells from PBMCs, taken from culture after CMV antigen stimulation. Receptors were obtained from a human donor in good health (CMV status not recorded). Some clones in this sample may be carry-over from other donors' samples.

As for this clonotype: This may be a read error, as it is one base from a much larger clone. The chain uses TRBV7-6 and TRBJ2-1; D is unclear. The CDR3 is 15 residues long. The germline V and J ends were trimmed by 1 base and 2 bases, with 9 bases remaining between them. Germline V gene lookup returns CDR1 SGHVS and CDR2 FNYEAQ. DNA of the CDR3: TGTGCCAGCAGCTTAGGACGGATCCCCTACAATGAGCAGTTCTTC. Translating gives CASSLGRIPYNEQFF.

The J gene is TRBJ1-1, the V gene TRBV7-2; D possibly corresponds to TRBD1 (6 bases). V was shortened by 5 bases and J by 6 bases, with 19 bases between the two germline ends. Germline V gives CDR1 SGHTA, CDR2 FQGNSA. This CDR3 has 15 residues. The CDR3 reads CASSLSTGAGAEAFF. Here the CDR3 DNA reads TGTGCCAGCAGCCTCAGTACGGGGGCGGGAGCTGAAGCTTTCTTT. The whole variable domain, remainder taken from reference TRBV7-2 and TRBJ1-1, is GAGVSQSPSNKVTEKGKDVELRCDPISGHTALYWYRQSLGQGLEFLIYFQGNSAPDKSGLPSDRFSAERTGGSVSTLTIQRTQQEDSAVYLCASSLSTGAGAEAFFGQGTRLTVV.

As for this clonotype: A much larger clone lies one base from this, so it may be a read error. The chain has TRBV7-8 and TRBJ2-7; 9 bases align to TRBD1. Germline-derived CDR1 and CDR2 are SGHVS and FQNEAQ. CDR3 length equals 16 residues. CDR3 sequence: CASSLVGTGKPYEEYF. DNA for the CDR3: TGTGCCAGCAGCTTAGTTGGGACAGGGAAACCCTACGAGGAGTACTTC. The entire variable domain, with the rest obtained from reference TRBV7-8 and TRBJ2-7, is as follows: GAGVSQSPRYKVAKRGQDVALRCDPISGHVSLFWYQQALGQGPEFLTYFQNEAQLDKSGLPSDRFFAERPEGSVSTLKIQRTQQEDSAVYLCASSLVGTGKPYEEYFGPGTRLTVT.

The chain carries TRBV7-6 and TRBJ1-6, with TRBD1 as a possible D gene (5 bases). Germline V gene lookup returns CDR1 SGHVS and CDR2 FNYEAQ. This CDR3 has 17 residues. V was pared by 1 base and J by 6 bases, with 16 bases between. This CDR3 reads CASSLGSMGPSNSPLHF. The CDR3 bases are TGTGCCAGCAGCTTAGGGTCGATGGGGCCCTCTAATTCACCCCTCCACTTT.

The V call is TRBV4-1, the J call TRBJ1-5; TRBD1 matches 10 bases. This CDR3 comprises 18 residues. Trimming removed 1 base from V and 2 bases from J; junction bases left unmatched: 8. The germline V gene encodes CDR1 MGHRA and CDR2 YSYEKL. This chain's CDR3 is CASSQGGQGTLRNQPQHF. The CDR3 DNA is TGCGCCAGCAGCCAAGGGGGACAGGGGACCCTTCGCAATCAGCCCCAGCATTTT.

V is TRBV7-8 and J is TRBJ2-1, with D tentatively TRBD1 or TRBD2 (5 bases each). Germline lookup yields CDR1 SGHVS and CDR2 FQNEAQ. V shed 7 bases and J shed 10 bases, with 20 bases lying between them. This CDR3 region has 14 residues. The CDR3 loop is CASTSPGADLEQFF. Written as DNA, the CDR3 is TGTGCCAGCACCTCCCCCGGGGCAGACCTCGAGCAGTTCTTC.

The chain is built from TRBV6-5 and TRBJ2-1; 8 positions match TRBD1. The CDR3 spans 15 residues. CDR1 is MNHEY and CDR2 is SVGAGI in the germline V gene. V trimming: 7 bases; J trimming: 8 bases; junction bases outside the gene matches: 13. The CDR3 region is CASTEGQGVSDEQFF. CDR3 DNA sequence: TGTGCCAGCACCGAAGGACAGGGTGTCAGCGATGAGCAGTTCTTC.

V gene TRBV4-1 combines with J gene TRBJ2-5; 9 positions agree with TRBD1. CDR3 length: 15 residues. CDR1 and CDR2 from the germline V gene are MGHRA and YSYEKL. Germline trimming cut 4 bases from V and 4 bases from J; bases unmatched to any gene: 7. CDR3 in DNA: TGCGCCAGCAGCCCGGAGACAGGGGGGCCAGAGACCCAGTACTTC. Protein sequence: CASSPETGGPETQYF.

The rearrangement links TRBV6-1 to TRBJ2-3, with a possible D match to TRBD2 (7 bases). CDR1 and CDR2 from the germline V gene are MNHNS and SASEGT. The CDR3 length is 13 residues. V lost 2 bases and J 9 bases, leaving 12 bases between the germline ends. The CDR3 loop reads CASSEWGGQTQYF. The CDR3 nucleotides read TGTGCCAGCAGTGAATGGGGGGGCCAGACGCAGTATTTT.

This clonotype was detected only a few times. The gene calls are TRBV4-1 and TRBJ1-1; perhaps TRBD1 as D (5 bases). Trimming stripped 0 bases from V and 11 bases from J, with 19 bases between. CDR1 and CDR2 (germline): MGHRA, YSYEKL. The CDR3 sequence is 15 residues long. This chain's CDR3 is CASSQEPRVRAGAFF. In nucleotides, the CDR3 is TGCGCCAGCAGCCAAGAACCGAGGGTCAGGGCAGGGGCTTTCTTT.

This clonotype turned up a few times. The chain links TRBV6-2 or TRBV6-3 to TRBJ2-7; TRBD2 matches 9 bases. Germline loops: CDR1 MNHEY, CDR2 SVGEGT. V dropped 5 bases and J dropped 2; count of bases not matched to a gene: 7. The CDR3 runs 15 residues. DNA of the CDR3: TGTGCCAGCAGTCCGCGGGTAGCGGGAGCCTACGAGCAGTACGTC. This translates into CASSPRVAGAYEQYV.

At least ten counts were recorded for this clonotype. This rearrangement joins TRBV11-2 to TRBJ2-3; 7 bases are shared with TRBD1. This CDR3 spans 17 amino acids. The germline gives CDR1 SGHAT, CDR2 FQNNGV. Losses at the gene ends were 6 bases for V and 6 bases for J; bases not matched to a gene: 18. In nucleotides, the CDR3 is TGTGCCAGCAGATCCGGAACCAGGGGGACGGACCTGGATACGCAGTATTTT. Translating it yields CASRSGTRGTDLDTQYF.